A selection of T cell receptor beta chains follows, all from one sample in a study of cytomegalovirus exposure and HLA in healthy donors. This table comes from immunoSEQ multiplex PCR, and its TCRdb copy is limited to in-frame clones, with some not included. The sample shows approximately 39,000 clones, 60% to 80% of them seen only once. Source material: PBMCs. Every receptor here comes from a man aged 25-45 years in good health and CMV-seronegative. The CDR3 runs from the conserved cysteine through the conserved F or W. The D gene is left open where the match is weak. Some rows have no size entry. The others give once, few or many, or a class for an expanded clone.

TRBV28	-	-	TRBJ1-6	TGTGCCAGCAGTTTAGATGGGACTCAAGCCTATAATTCACCCCTCCACTTT	CASSLDGTQAYNSPLHF
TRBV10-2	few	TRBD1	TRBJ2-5	TGCGCCAGCAGTGATCCGGACAGGGAAGAGACCCAGTACTTC	CASSDPDREETQYF
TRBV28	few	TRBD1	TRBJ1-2	TGTGCCAGCAGTTCGACAGGGGCTGGCTACACCTTC	CASSSTGAGYTF
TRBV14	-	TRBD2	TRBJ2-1	TGTGCCAGCAGCCAAGAGGGACTAGCCAACAATGAGCAGTTCTTC	CASSQEGLANNEQFF
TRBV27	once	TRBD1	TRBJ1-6	TGTGCCAGCAGTTTAGAGGGACAGGGGTATTCACCCCTCCACTTT	CASSLEGQGYSPLHF
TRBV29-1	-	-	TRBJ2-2	TGCAGCGTTGGTTTTTCCAGGGGGAACACCGGGGAGCTGTTTTTT	CSVGFSRGNTGELFF
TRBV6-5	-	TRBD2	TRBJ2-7	TGTGCCAGCAGTCCCCTAGCGGGTGTGACCTACGAGCAGTACTTC	CASSPLAGVTYEQYF
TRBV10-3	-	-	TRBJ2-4	TGTGCCATCAGTGACCCAGGGGAAGCCAAAAACATTCAGTACTTC	CAISDPGEAKNIQYF
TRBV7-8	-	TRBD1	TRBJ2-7	TGTGCCAGCAGCTCCAACTACGGGACAGAGTACTTC	CASSSNYGTEYF
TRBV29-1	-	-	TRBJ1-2	TGCAGCGTTGACGGGGAGGCCCGAGCTAACTATGGCTACACCTTC	CSVDGEARANYGYTF
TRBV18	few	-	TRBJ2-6	TGTGCCAGTTTTCAACCCTCCGGTACTGGGGCCAACGTCCTGACTTTC	CASFQPSGTGANVLTF
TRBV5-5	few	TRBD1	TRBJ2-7	TGTGCCAGCATGCTATGGGGGACAGGACGAATCCAATCGGTCTACGAGCAGTACTTC	CASMLWGTGRIQSVYEQYF
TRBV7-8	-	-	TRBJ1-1	TGTGCCAGCAGCAAACGCGACGGAGGCCCTGAAGCTTTCTTT	CASSKRDGGPEAFF
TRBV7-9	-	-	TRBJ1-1	TGTGCCAGCAGCTGGGCAGGAACCAACACTGAAGCTTTCTTT	CASSWAGTNTEAFF
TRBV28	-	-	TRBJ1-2	TGTGCCAGCAGCTCAGGACTTTATGGCTACACCTTC	CASSSGLYGYTF
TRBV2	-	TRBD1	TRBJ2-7	TGTGCCAGCCGGGACAGAATCTACGAGCAGTACTTC	CASRDRIYEQYF
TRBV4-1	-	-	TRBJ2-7	TGCGCCAGCAGCCAGCCCGGTCGGGGAGTCTACGAGCAGTACTTC	CASSQPGRGVYEQYF
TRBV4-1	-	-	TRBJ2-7	TGCGCCAGCAGCCAAGGAAACGCGAACTCCTACGAGCAGTACTTC	CASSQGNANSYEQYF
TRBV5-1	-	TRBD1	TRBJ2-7	TGCGCCAGCAGCTTCGGGACAGGGGGCCGCTACGAGCAGTACTTC	CASSFGTGGRYEQYF
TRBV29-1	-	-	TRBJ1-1	TGCAGCGTTGAAGTACAGCAGAACACTGAAGCTTTCTTT	CSVEVQQNTEAFF
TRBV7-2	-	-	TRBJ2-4	TGTGCCAGCAGCTTAGACGGAGCGATACTAGCCAAAAACATTCAGTACTTC	CASSLDGAILAKNIQYF
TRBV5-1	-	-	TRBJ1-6	TGCGCCAGCAGCTTGGAGCAGGGAAATTCACCCCTCCACTTT	CASSLEQGNSPLHF
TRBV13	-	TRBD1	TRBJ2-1	TGTGCCAGCAGCTTAGGAGACCTGACAGGGGGCGATGAGCAGTTCTTC	CASSLGDLTGGDEQFF
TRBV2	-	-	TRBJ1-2	TGTGCCAGCAGTGACCGGGTCGGTAACTATGGCTACACCTTC	CASSDRVGNYGYTF
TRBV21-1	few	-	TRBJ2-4	TGTGCCAGCGGCACAGGGGGCCTTGTTGCCAAAAACATTCAGTACTTC	CASGTGGLVAKNIQYF
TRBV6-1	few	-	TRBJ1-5	TGTGCCAGCAGTGAATTGGGGCTTCAGCCCCAGCATTTT	CASSELGLQPQHF
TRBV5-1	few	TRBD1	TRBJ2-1	TGCGCCAGCAGCTTGGAAGAGGGGGCCGCTTACAATGAGCAGTTCTTC	CASSLEEGAAYNEQFF
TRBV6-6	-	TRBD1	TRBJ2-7	TGTGCCAGCAGTCTCCGGGACAGGGAGCAGTACTTC	CASSLRDREQYF
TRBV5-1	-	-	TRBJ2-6	TGCGCCAGCAGCCTACAGGGAACTGGGGCCAACGTCCTGACTTTC	CASSLQGTGANVLTF
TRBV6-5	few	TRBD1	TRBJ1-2	TGTGCCAGCAGGAAGACAGGGTCGGTTGGCTACACCTTC	CASRKTGSVGYTF
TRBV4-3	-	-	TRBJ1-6	TGCGCCAGCAGCCAAGTCAGCTCCTATAATTCACCCCTCCACTTT	CASSQVSSYNSPLHF
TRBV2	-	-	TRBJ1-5	TGTGCCAGCAGTGACTTGAGGGATCAGCCCCAGCATTTT	CASSDLRDQPQHF
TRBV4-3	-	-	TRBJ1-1	TGCGCCAGCAGCCAAGATTCGACAGAGGACACTGAAGCTTTCTTT	CASSQDSTEDTEAFF
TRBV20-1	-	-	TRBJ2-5	TGCAGTGCTAGAGATAAAGAGACCCAGTACTTC	CSARDKETQYF
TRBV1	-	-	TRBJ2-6	TGCACCAGCAGCCAATCAGGCCGACACTCTGGGGCCAACGTCCTGACTTTC	CTSSQSGRHSGANVLTF
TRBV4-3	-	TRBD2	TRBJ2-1	TGCGCCAGCAGCCAAGAACTAGCGGGGGGGACTGAGCAGTTCTTC	CASSQELAGGTEQFF
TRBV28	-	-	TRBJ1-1	TGTGCCAGCAGTTTATTAGGACAGAAGAACACTGAAGCTTTCTTT	CASSLLGQKNTEAFF
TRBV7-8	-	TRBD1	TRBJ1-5	TGTGCCAGCAGCTTAGTGGGACAGGCCGGGGAGCCCCAGCATTTT	CASSLVGQAGEPQHF
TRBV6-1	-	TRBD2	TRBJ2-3	TGTGCCAGCAGGCGACTAGCCGGGGCAGATACGCAGTATTTT	CASRRLAGADTQYF
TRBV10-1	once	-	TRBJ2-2	TGCGCCAGCAGGGGTACAGTGAACACCGGGGAGCTGTTTTTT	CASRGTVNTGELFF
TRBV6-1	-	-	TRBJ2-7	TGTGCCAGCAGGGCGGCGTCCTACGAGCAGTACTTC	CASRAASYEQYF
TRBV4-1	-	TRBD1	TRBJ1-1	TGCGCCAGCAGCCAGGCGGGACAGGGGTACACTGAAGCTTTCTTT	CASSQAGQGYTEAFF
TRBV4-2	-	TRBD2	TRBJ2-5	TGTGCCAGCAGCCAATCGACTAGCGGAAGCCAAGAGACCCAGTACTTC	CASSQSTSGSQETQYF
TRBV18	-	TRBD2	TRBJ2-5	TGTGCCAGCTCACCACCCCTAGCGGGAGCAGGGACCCAGTACTTC	CASSPPLAGAGTQYF
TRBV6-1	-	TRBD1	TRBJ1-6	TGTGCCAGCAGTGAAGCAGGGACAGAAGCCTATAATTCACCCCTCCACTTT	CASSEAGTEAYNSPLHF
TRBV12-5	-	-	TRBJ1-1	TGTGCTAGTGGTTTGGTTGGACAAGGTGAAGCTTTCTTT	CASGLVGQGEAFF
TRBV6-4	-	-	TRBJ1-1	TGTGCCAGCAGTCAGGGGCCACGGAACACTGAAGCTTTCTTT	CASSQGPRNTEAFF
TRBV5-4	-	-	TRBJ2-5	TGTGCCAGCAGCCCCTGGGGAGCGGAGACCCAGTACTTC	CASSPWGAETQYF
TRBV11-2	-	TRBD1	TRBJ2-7	TGTGCCAGCAGCGGCCGACAGGGCTCCTCCTACGAGCAGTACTTC	CASSGRQGSSYEQYF
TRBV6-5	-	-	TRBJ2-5	TGTGCCAGCAGGCGGGACCCCCAAGAGACCCAGTACTTC	CASRRDPQETQYF
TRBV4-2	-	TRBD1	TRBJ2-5	TGTGCCAGCAGCCAAGATCTTCGCCGAGAGACAGGGGGCGACCAGTACTTC	CASSQDLRRETGGDQYF